This T cell receptor beta chain stems from a study of CD8+ T cells in alopecia areata. In the study overall: Twice a day, 5 to 10 mg of oral tofacitinib was administered to treated patients. Overall study findings and caveats: Sharing of TCRs across patients appeared less clear than in mice, possibly for HLA-related reasons.

V lost 3 bases to trimming and J lost 10 bases, with 18 bases between them. The CDR3 contains 14 residues. Germline V gene lookup returns CDR1 LNHDA and CDR2 SQIVND (reference sequence). Alopecia areata patients had lesional scalp punch biopsies and peripheral blood taken from them. Sorting separated CD4+ and CD8+ T cells out of PBMCs. Details on this clone: The target antigen is unknown.

Extraction and reverse transcription of RNA yielded cDNA as the sequencing template. Data came from immunoSEQ multiplex PCR; TCRdb stores just in-frame clones and leaves some out. The data contain approximately 180,000 clones, approximately 56% of them seen just once; the ten biggest clones take up approximately 14%. The material was CD4+ T cells sorted from blood, obtained at week 0. This receptor was taken from a human donor with alopecia areata. V and J are TRBV19 and TRBJ1-2; unclear D gene. CDR3 loop: CASSMARVRLDYTF. CDR3 sequence (DNA): TGTGCCAGTAGTATGGCCCGGGTCCGGCTTGACTACACCTTC.